A single sample gave rise to the 10 T cell receptor beta chains below, sequenced in a study of post-analysis software for immune sequencing data. Study-level findings and limits: Controls had lower frequencies than patients of four or five TRBV segments, which included TRBV5-6, TRBV5-1 and TRBV20-1.

Presence of unique molecular identifiers characterized the TCR beta cDNA libraries. TCRdb redid the calling of the PCR reads with MiXCR, one entry per CDR3 protein. The table has over 300,000 distinct CDR3 sequences, approximately 33% seen once. These receptors are not linked to any known antigen. Sample: blood. These receptors were obtained from a girl under 18 with multiple sclerosis.

The CDR3: CATSQGFTADEQFF. The CDR3 DNA is TGTGCCACCTCGCAGGGTTTTACAGCCGATGAGCAGTTCTTC. J is TRBJ2-1 and V is TRBV12-3 or TRBV12-4, with a tentative D call TRBD1 (5 bases). The CDR3 has 14 residues. With 10 bases removed from V and 8 bases from J, the gap between germline ends came to 21 bases.

Note on this clonotype: An end of the junction differs from the germline gene, which may be a read error. V and J are TRBV6-5 and TRBJ2-6; D call uncertain. The CDR3 loop spans 13 amino acids. CDR1 is MNHEY and CDR2 is SVGAGI in the germline V gene. The CDR3 DNA follows: TGTACCAGCGTGGGATCTGGGGCCAACGTCCTGACTTTC. Its translation is CTSVGSGANVLTF.

The CDR3 loop reads CASSLVDSYGYTF. In nucleotides, the CDR3 is TGTGCCAGCAGCTTAGTCGACTCCTATGGCTACACCTTC. J is TRBJ1-2 and V is TRBV7-8; unclear D gene. V gave up 1 base and J gave up 4 bases, with 7 bases separating them. Germline V CDR1 and CDR2: SGHVS, FQNEAQ. The CDR3 runs to 13 residues.

This clonotype was observed once. The chain combines TRBV28 with TRBJ1-2, with a tentative D call TRBD1 (5 bases). Germline V CDR1 and CDR2: MDHEN, SYDVKM. The V gene lost 3 bases and the J gene lost 2 bases, with 16 bases spanning the gap. The CDR3 loop spans 16 amino acids. CDR3 nucleotides: TGTGCCAGCAGTTTCCTCCCCGGGGGAGGGAACTATGGCTACACCTTC. It translates to CASSFLPGGGNYGYTF.

This clonotype is a singleton in its sample. The J gene is TRBJ1-1, the V gene TRBV3-1; TRBD1 matches at 12 bases. Germline CDR1 and CDR2: LGHDT and YNNKEL (reference sequence). Unmatched junction bases numbered 10, after V lost 4 bases and J lost 10 bases. CDR3 length: 15 amino acids. The CDR3 reads CASSREGQGASGAFF. The CDR3 DNA is TGTGCCAGCAGCCGAGAGGGACAGGGGGCTTCGGGAGCTTTCTTT.

There are a few counts of this clonotype. The chain uses TRBV20-1 and TRBJ2-1; D possibly corresponds to TRBD1 (7 bases). Germline CDR1 is DFQATT and CDR2 is SNEGSKA (reference sequence). This CDR3 comprises 15 residues. Between the trimmed V and J ends, which lost 0 bases and 3 bases, there was a span of 12 bases. The chain's CDR3 is CSAREEGQHYNEQFF. In nucleotides, the CDR3 is TGCAGTGCTAGAGAGGAGGGACAGCACTACAATGAGCAGTTCTTC.

The chain employs TRBV27 and TRBJ2-7, with D maybe TRBD1 (6 bases). The CDR3 totals 15 residues. Trimming shortened V by 6 bases and J by 6 bases, and 21 bases separated the two germline ends. Germline CDR1 is MNHEY and CDR2 is SMNVEV (reference sequence). For the CDR3, the DNA is TGTGCCAGCAGCCCGGCGGAGCAGGGGATCTCCGAGCAGTACTTC. The encoded protein is CASSPAEQGISEQYF.

This rearrangement joins TRBV6-1 to TRBJ2-3; TRBD1 matches at 10 bases. CDR1 MNHNS and CDR2 SASEGT come from the germline V gene. This CDR3 contains 14 residues. The junction had 6 bases not matched to a gene; V was cut back by 7 bases and J by 5 bases. The CDR3 coding sequence is TGTGCCAGCAACCCCGGGACAGGGGTAGATACGCAGTATTTT. It specifies CASNPGTGVDTQYF.

This sequence joins TRBV4-3 and TRBJ2-1; D may be TRBD1 (6 bases). Trimming took 0 bases from V and 4 from J, leaving 25 bases between them. Germline V CDR1 and CDR2: LGHNA, YSLEER. This CDR3 spans 20 amino acids. CDR3 protein: CASSQDLESLGGGAYNEQFF. CDR3 coding DNA: TGCGCCAGCAGCCAAGATTTAGAAAGTTTAGGTGGGGGCGCGTACAATGAGCAGTTCTTC.

This clonotype was seen more than once but under ten times. The V and J genes are TRBV4-1 and TRBJ1-6, with no clear D. Germline lookup yields CDR1 MGHRA and CDR2 YSYEKL. The CDR3 is 17 amino acids. Trimming cost V 1 base and J 0 bases, with 10 bases left between them. The DNA of the CDR3 is TGCGCCAGCAGCCAAGGGGAGGAGAGCTCCTATAATTCACCCCTCCACTTT. It specifies CASSQGEESSYNSPLHF.